The T cell receptor beta chain under discussion was sequenced for a study of shared clonotypes between healthy human individuals. Overall study findings and caveats: The authors expected sequencing depth to affect clonotype sharing among donors. All-four-donor shared clonotypes had higher generation probabilities than non-shared clonotypes did. A few donors had 5% to 6.5% of their naive CD4 clonotypes in common.

CD8 memory merged CD45RO+ cells and CCR7-negative CD45RA+ TemRA cells into one population. The V segment lost 4 bases and the J segment 2 bases; nucleotides outside the gene matches: 6. This CDR3 contains 16 residues. The germline CDR1 and CDR2 sequences are KGHSH and LQKENI. TCRdb's table, derived via immunoSEQ multiplex PCR, lists solely in-frame clones and lacks some. The sample yields 300,000 to 400,000 clones, around 86% seen once. This clone showed up just once. Its antigen is unknown. The sample was memory CD8+ T cells sorted from blood. Subset meaning: CD45RO+ cells pooled with CCR7-negative TemRA cells. The TCR was taken from a young man in good health. This chain connects TRBV18 to TRBJ2-7; 12 nucleotides line up with TRBD1. Here the CDR3 reads CASSRPGQGAPYEQYF. The DNA for the CDR3 is TGTGCCAGCTCACGACCGGGACAGGGGGCACCCTACGAGCAGTACTTC.